These T cell receptor beta chains were read from a single sample in a study of T cells in localized non-small cell lung cancer. Clones were sequenced by immunoSEQ multiplex PCR, and TCRdb holds only the in-frame ones, with some missing. The table has about 41,000 clones, 85% to 90% seen once. The source material was peripheral blood, sampled before any cancer treatment. Every receptor here comes from a female donor at least 60 years old with stage I squamous cell lung carcinoma. Both conserved end residues are part of each CDR3. A D gene is named only where the DNA matches it firmly. Size tells how often a clone was seen (once, few, many) or the class of an expanded clone, and some rows leave it out.

TRBJ2-3,-,-,TRBV5-4,CASSLTGRITDTQYF,TGTGCCAGCAGCTTGACGGGAAGGATTACAGATACGCAGTATTTT
TRBJ2-1,-,once,TRBV7-8,CASNLLASPYNEQFF,TGTGCCAGCAACCTTCTAGCGTCCCCCTACAATGAGCAGTTCTTC
TRBJ2-1,-,-,TRBV20-1,CSAYPGNEQFF,TGCAGTGCTTACCCGGGGAATGAGCAGTTCTTC
TRBJ1-1,-,-,TRBV18,CASSPYREVEAFF,TGTGCCAGCTCACCTTACAGGGAGGTTGAAGCTTTCTTT
TRBJ1-2,TRBD1,-,TRBV20-1,CSAGTDYGYTF,TGCAGTGCCGGGACAGACTATGGCTACACCTTC
TRBJ2-1,TRBD2,-,TRBV7-3,CASSSSGLVGTYNEQFF,TGTGCCAGCAGCTCTTCCGGACTAGTCGGGACCTACAATGAGCAGTTCTTC
TRBJ1-5,-,-,TRBV7-2,CASSLGGYSNQPQHF,TGTGCCAGCAGCTTAGGGGGGTATAGCAATCAGCCCCAGCATTTT
TRBJ1-2,-,-,TRBV7-9,CASSLVGGQGGGYTF,TGTGCCAGCAGCTTAGTAGGCGGCCAGGGAGGCGGCTACACCTTC
TRBJ1-5,-,few,TRBV7-8,CASSRNRGNQPQHF,TGTGCCAGCAGCCGTAACAGGGGCAATCAGCCCCAGCATTTT
TRBJ2-7,-,-,TRBV7-8,CASSLTYEQYF,TGTGCCAGCAGCTTAACCTACGAGCAGTACTTC
TRBJ2-5,-,-,TRBV27,CASSLAGLEETQYF,TGTGCCAGCAGTTTAGCGGGACTGGAAGAGACCCAGTACTTC
TRBJ1-1,-,-,TRBV18,CASSSKEYTEAFF,TGTGCCAGCTCATCTAAGGAGTACACTGAAGCTTTCTTT